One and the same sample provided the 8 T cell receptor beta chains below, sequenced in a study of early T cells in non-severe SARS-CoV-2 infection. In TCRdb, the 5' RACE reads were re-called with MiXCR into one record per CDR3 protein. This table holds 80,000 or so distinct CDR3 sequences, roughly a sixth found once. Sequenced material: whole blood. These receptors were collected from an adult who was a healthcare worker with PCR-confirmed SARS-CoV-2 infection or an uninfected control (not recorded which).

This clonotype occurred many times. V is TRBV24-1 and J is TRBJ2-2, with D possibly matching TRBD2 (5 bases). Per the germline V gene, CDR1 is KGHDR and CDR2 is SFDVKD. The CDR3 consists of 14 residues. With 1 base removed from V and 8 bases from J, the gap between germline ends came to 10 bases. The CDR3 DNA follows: TGTGCCACCAGTGATTTCCGGGGTGAGGGGGAGCTGTTTTTT. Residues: CATSDFRGEGELFF.

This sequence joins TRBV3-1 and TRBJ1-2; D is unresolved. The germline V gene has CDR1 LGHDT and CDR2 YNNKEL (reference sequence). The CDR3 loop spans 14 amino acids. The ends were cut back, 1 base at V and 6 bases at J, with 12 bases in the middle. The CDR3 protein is CASSQGGGLDGYTF. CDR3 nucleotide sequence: TGTGCCAGCAGCCAAGGGGGAGGCCTCGATGGCTACACCTTC.

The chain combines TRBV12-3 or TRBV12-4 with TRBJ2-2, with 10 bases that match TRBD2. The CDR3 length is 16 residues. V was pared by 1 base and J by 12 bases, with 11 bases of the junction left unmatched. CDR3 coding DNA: TGTGCCAGCAGTTTAGTGGCTAGCGGGGGTCCCGAACAGCTGTTTTTT. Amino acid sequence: CASSLVASGGPEQLFF.

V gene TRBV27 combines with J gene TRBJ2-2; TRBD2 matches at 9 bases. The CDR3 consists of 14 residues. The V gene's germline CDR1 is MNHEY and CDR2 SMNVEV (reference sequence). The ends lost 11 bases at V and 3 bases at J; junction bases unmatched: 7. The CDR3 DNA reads TGTGCCGCAGGGGTAGCGGGAGACACCGGGGAGCTGTTTTTT. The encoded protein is CAAGVAGDTGELFF.

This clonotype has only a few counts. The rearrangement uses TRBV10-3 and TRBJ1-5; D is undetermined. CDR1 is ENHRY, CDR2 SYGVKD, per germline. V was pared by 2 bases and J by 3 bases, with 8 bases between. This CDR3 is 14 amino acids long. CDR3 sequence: CAISEDTTNQPQHF. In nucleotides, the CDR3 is TGTGCCATCAGTGAGGACACCACCAATCAGCCCCAGCATTTT.

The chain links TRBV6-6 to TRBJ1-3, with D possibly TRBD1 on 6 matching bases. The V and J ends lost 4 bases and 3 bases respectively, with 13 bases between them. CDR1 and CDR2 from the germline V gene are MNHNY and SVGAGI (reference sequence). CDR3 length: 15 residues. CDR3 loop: CASSSGEILGNTIYF. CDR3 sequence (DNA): TGTGCCAGCAGTTCAGGGGAAATACTTGGAAACACCATATATTTT.

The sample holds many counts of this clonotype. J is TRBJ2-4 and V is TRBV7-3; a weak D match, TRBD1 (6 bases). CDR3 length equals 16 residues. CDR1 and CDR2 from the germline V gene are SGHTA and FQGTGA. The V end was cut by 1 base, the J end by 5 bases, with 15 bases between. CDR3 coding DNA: TGTGCCAGCAGCTTAAACGGCGAGGCAGGGGAAAACATTCAGTACTTC. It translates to CASSLNGEAGENIQYF.

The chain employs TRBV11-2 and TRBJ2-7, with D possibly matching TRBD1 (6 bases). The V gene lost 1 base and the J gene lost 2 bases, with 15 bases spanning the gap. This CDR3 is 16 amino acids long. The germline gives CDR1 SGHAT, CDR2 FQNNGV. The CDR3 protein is CASSLGGATGAYEQYF. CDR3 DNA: TGTGCCAGCAGCTTAGGTGGAGCGACAGGCGCCTACGAGCAGTACTTC.